This entry lists 22 T cell receptor beta chains sequenced from one sample in a study of vaccination and CD4 T cells after COVID-19. TCRdb re-called the PCR reads with MiXCR, one entry per CDR3 protein. The repertoire holds more than 25,000 distinct CDR3 sequences, with almost 50% as singletons. Regarding time point: late sampling 161 to 241 days after vaccination in a few convalescent patients. Sequenced here: CD4+ T cells from blood, sampled about 7 months after SARS-CoV-2 vaccination. These receptors were obtained from a human donor who had recovered from COVID-19.

This chain links TRBV19 with TRBJ1-5; the D gene is possibly TRBD1 (5 bases). This CDR3 has 16 amino acids. Germline CDR1 is LNHDA and CDR2 is SQIVND (reference sequence). Trimming shortened V by 6 bases and J by 0 bases, and 15 bases separated the two germline ends. The CDR3 region is CASSRDGAYSNQPQHF. CDR3 DNA: TGTGCCAGTAGCCGGGACGGAGCTTATAGCAATCAGCCCCAGCATTTT.

The chain is built from TRBV2 and TRBJ1-1; D not resolved. V lost 2 bases, J lost 0 bases, and 7 bases lay in between. Germline V gives CDR1 SNHLY, CDR2 FYNNEI. CDR3 length: 14 amino acids. CDR3 bases: TGTGCCAGCAGTGAAAGGGTTTTGAACACTGAAGCTTTCTTT. Residues: CASSERVLNTEAFF.

This clonotype has just one count. The V gene is TRBV5-6, the J gene TRBJ1-1, with D maybe TRBD1 (6 bases). In germline, CDR1 is SGHDT, CDR2 YYEEEE. The V and J ends lost 3 bases and 6 bases respectively, with 15 bases between them. This CDR3 is 14 amino acids long. In DNA, the CDR3 is TGTGCCAGCAGCTACACAGGGCATCAGGCTGAAGCTTTCTTT. Its translation is CASSYTGHQAEAFF.

CDR3 sequence: CSVESANTQYF. Written as DNA, the CDR3 is TGCAGCGTTGAGTCGGCAAATACGCAGTATTTT. The rearrangement links TRBV29-1 to TRBJ2-3; no reliable D call. The CDR3 sequence is 11 residues long. V lost 3 bases and J lost 7, with 8 bases in between. Germline CDR1 and CDR2: SQVTM and ANQGSEA.

This clonotype was observed a few times. The gene calls are TRBV6-2 or TRBV6-3 and TRBJ2-6; no definite D call. Germline lookup yields CDR1 MNHEY and CDR2 SVGEGT. The CDR3 sequence is 15 residues long. Trimming removed 2 bases at V and 0 bases at J, with 5 bases between. CDR3 loop: CASSYKGSGANVLTF. CDR3 sequence (DNA): TGTGCCAGCAGTTACAAGGGCTCTGGGGCCAACGTCCTGACTTTC.

The chain combines TRBV7-9 with TRBJ2-1; no definite D call. This CDR3 contains 13 residues. Trimming removed 1 base at V and 12 bases at J, with 13 bases between. Germline V gene lookup returns CDR1 SEHNR and CDR2 FQNEAQ (reference sequence). CDR3 sequence: CASSLEGNLGQFF. CDR3 bases: TGTGCCAGCAGCTTAGAGGGCAACCTAGGGCAGTTCTTC.

CDR3 sequence (DNA): TGTGCCAGCATTACATCAGCGGGAGCGGTAGATACGCAGTATTTT. Protein product: CASITSAGAVDTQYF. The chain recombines TRBV6-1 with TRBJ2-3, with 8 positions matching TRBD2. There are 15 residues in the CDR3. V dropped 7 bases and J dropped 5; count of bases not matched to a gene: 11. Germline CDR1 and CDR2: MNHNS and SASEGT.

This chain uses TRBV20-1 with TRBJ2-7; 7 bases line up with TRBD1. Trimming cost V 6 bases and J 5 bases; bases outside gene matches: 7. The CDR3 spans 12 residues. From germline, CDR1 is DFQATT and CDR2 SNEGSKA (reference sequence). CDR3 sequence reads: CSANDRAHEQYF. The CDR3 DNA follows: TGCAGTGCAAATGACAGGGCTCACGAGCAGTACTTC.

The chain employs TRBV6-2 or TRBV6-3 and TRBJ2-3, with TRBD2 identical over 13 bases. CDR1 and CDR2 (germline): MNHEY, SVGEGT. The CDR3 loop spans 15 amino acids. Trimming took 6 bases from V and 2 from J; bases not matched to a gene: 2. The CDR3 loop reads CASRLAGGHTDTQYF. The DNA of the CDR3 is TGTGCCAGCAGACTAGCGGGAGGGCACACAGATACGCAGTATTTT.

This sequence joins TRBV7-9 and TRBJ1-2; possible D gene TRBD1, 5 bases. Germline-derived CDR1 and CDR2 are SEHNR and FQNEAQ (reference sequence). The CDR3 has 15 residues. V was cut by 0 bases and J by 1 base, with 9 bases left in between. CDR3 in DNA: TGTGCCAGCAGCTTAGCCGGGACGGTTAACTATGGCTACACCTTC. It yields the protein CASSLAGTVNYGYTF.

The genes are TRBV11-2 and TRBJ1-5; D is unresolved. V was clipped by 5 bases and J by 2 bases, with 13 bases between them. The CDR3 runs to 15 residues. From germline, CDR1 is SGHAT and CDR2 FQNNGV. Here the CDR3 DNA reads TGTGCCAGCAGCCCGACGGGTAGGGGCAATCAGCCCCAGCATTTT. Translating gives CASSPTGRGNQPQHF.

This clonotype was observed a few times. Here the CDR3 reads CGGTSGSVVDWDTQYF. In DNA form, the CDR3 reads TGCGGCGGGACTAGCGGGAGTGTTGTGGATTGGGATACGCAGTATTTT. V and J are TRBV20-1 and TRBJ2-3; 14 bases agree with TRBD2. Germline CDR1 DFQATT, CDR2 SNEGSKA (reference sequence). The CDR3 contains 16 residues.

This sequence joins TRBV2 and TRBJ2-3; no clear D gene. The CDR3 runs 15 residues. Trimming cost V 0 bases and J 2 bases, with 9 bases left between them. CDR1 is SNHLY and CDR2 is FYNNEI in the germline V gene. DNA for the CDR3: TGTGCCAGCAGTGAAGCCCGCCCTCCCACAGATACGCAGTATTTT. Amino acids: CASSEARPPTDTQYF.

The chain uses TRBV20-1 and TRBJ2-5; 13 bases are shared with TRBD2. The CDR3 is 15 amino acids. With V trimmed by 2 bases and J by 4 bases, 4 bases remained unmatched. CDR1 and CDR2 (germline): DFQATT, SNEGSKA (reference sequence). The CDR3 spells CSARTSGGGIETQYF. In DNA form, the CDR3 reads TGCAGTGCTAGAACTAGCGGGGGGGGGATAGAGACCCAGTACTTC.

The J gene is TRBJ2-2, the V gene TRBV27, with TRBD2 identical over 8 bases. This CDR3 is 15 amino acids long. V was clipped by 8 bases and J by 4 bases; unmatched bases: 9. Germline-derived CDR1 and CDR2 are MNHEY and SMNVEV (reference sequence). CDR3 DNA sequence: TGTGCCAGCGGGCCCGAAGCGGGAGCCACCGGGGAGCTGTTTTTT. Translating gives CASGPEAGATGELFF.

The J gene is TRBJ1-6, the V gene TRBV5-5, with no clear D. CDR1 is SGHKS, CDR2 YYEKEE, per germline (reference sequence). The CDR3 sequence is 18 residues long. The V gene lost 4 bases and the J gene lost 0 bases, with 17 bases spanning the gap. Here the CDR3 reads CASSRRATTSSYNSPLHF. The CDR3 DNA reads as TGTGCCAGCAGCCGCCGGGCTACTACAAGCTCCTATAATTCACCCCTCCACTTT. Looking up the rest from reference TRBV5-5 and TRBJ1-6 gives the full variable domain: DAGVTQSPTHLIKTRGQQVTLRCSPISGHKSVSWYQQVLGQGPQFIFQYYEKEERGRGNFPDRFSARQFPNYSSELNVNALLLGDSALYLCASSRRATTSSYNSPLHFGNGTRLTVT.

This sequence joins TRBV11-2 and TRBJ1-6; TRBD1 matches at 7 bases. This CDR3 comprises 16 residues. Germline V gene lookup returns CDR1 SGHAT and CDR2 FQNNGV. Germline trimming cut 4 bases from V and 8 bases from J; bases unmatched to any gene: 11. As DNA, the CDR3 is TGTGCCAGCAGCTCCGTAAGGGGGCGCAAATATTCACCCCTCCACTTT. It encodes CASSSVRGRKYSPLHF.

The rearrangement uses TRBV28 and TRBJ1-2; no firm D call. The CDR3 sequence is 11 residues long. Germline-derived CDR1 and CDR2 are MDHEN and SYDVKM. V lost 6 bases and J 5 bases, leaving 7 bases between the germline ends. CDR3 nucleotide sequence: TGTGCCAGCAGCCGCCTATATGGCTACACCTTC. Amino acids: CASSRLYGYTF.

The CDR3: CSASPGTSGRDYEQYF. CDR3 bases: TGCAGTGCTAGCCCCGGAACTAGCGGGAGGGACTACGAGCAGTACTTC. The rearrangement links TRBV20-1 to TRBJ2-7; 13 bases align to TRBD2. The CDR3 length is 16 residues. Germline CDR1 and CDR2: DFQATT and SNEGSKA (reference sequence). V trimming: 3 bases; J trimming: 3 bases; junction bases outside the gene matches: 8.

This rearrangement joins TRBV7-3 to TRBJ2-6; D gene ambiguous. The V end was cut by 0 bases, the J end by 0 bases, with 3 bases between. The germline V gene has CDR1 SGHTA and CDR2 FQGTGA. This CDR3 is built from 15 residues. The CDR3 DNA reads as TGTGCCAGCAGCTTAACGAGCTCTGGGGCCAACGTCCTGACTTTC. Translated, it gives CASSLTSSGANVLTF.

This clonotype was counted a few times. The rearrangement links TRBV7-9 to TRBJ2-7; 7 bases match TRBD2. The CDR3 has 13 amino acids. CDR1 and CDR2 (germline): SEHNR, FQNEAQ (reference sequence). V shed 8 bases, J shed 1 base, and the junction held 5 bases outside the gene matches. CDR3 nucleotides: TGTGCCAGCGCCCCTAGCGGATCCTACGAGCAGTACTTC. Translated: CASAPSGSYEQYF.

The table lists this clonotype with a few counts. CDR3 loop: CASSPDRALYNEQFF. In nucleotides, the CDR3 is TGTGCCAGCAGTCCCGACAGGGCCCTCTACAATGAGCAGTTCTTC. The chain has TRBV27 and TRBJ2-1; 7 bases are shared with TRBD1. V dropped 5 bases and J dropped 3; count of bases not matched to a gene: 7. Germline V CDR1 and CDR2: MNHEY, SMNVEV (reference sequence). This CDR3 spans 15 amino acids.